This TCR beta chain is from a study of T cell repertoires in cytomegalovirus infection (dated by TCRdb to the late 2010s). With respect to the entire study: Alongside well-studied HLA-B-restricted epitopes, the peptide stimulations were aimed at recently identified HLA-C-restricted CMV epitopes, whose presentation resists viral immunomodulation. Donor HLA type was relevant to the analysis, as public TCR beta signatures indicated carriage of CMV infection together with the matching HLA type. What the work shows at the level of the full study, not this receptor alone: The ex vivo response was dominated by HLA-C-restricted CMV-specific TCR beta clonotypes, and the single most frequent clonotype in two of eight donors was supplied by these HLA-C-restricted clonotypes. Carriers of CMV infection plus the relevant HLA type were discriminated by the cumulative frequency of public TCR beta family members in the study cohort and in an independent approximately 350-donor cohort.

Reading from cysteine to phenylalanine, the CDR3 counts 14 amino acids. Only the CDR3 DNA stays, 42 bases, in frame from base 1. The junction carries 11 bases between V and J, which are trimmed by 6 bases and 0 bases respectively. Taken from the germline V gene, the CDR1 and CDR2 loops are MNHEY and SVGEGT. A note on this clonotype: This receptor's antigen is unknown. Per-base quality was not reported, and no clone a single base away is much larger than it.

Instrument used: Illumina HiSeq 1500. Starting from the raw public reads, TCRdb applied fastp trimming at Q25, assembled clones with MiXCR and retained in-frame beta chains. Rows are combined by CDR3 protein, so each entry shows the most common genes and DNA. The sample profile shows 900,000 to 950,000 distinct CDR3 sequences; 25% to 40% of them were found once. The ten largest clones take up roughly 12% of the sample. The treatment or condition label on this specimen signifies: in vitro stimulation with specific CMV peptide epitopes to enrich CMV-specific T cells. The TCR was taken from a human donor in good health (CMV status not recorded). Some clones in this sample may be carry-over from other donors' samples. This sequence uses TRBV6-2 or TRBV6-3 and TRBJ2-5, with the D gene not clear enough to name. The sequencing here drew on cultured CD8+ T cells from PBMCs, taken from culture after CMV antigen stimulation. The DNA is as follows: TGTGCCAGCAGATCGGACCGATACCAAGAGACCCAGTACTTC. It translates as CASRSDRYQETQYF.